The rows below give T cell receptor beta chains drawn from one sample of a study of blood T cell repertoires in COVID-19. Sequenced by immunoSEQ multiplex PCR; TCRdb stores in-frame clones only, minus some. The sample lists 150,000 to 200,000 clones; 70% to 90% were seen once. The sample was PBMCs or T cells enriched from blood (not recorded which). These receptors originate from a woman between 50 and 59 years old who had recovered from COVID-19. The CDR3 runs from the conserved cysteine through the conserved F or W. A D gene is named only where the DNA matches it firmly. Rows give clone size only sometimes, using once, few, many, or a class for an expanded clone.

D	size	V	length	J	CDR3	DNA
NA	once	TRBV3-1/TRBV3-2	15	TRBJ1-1	CASSQIAGGGAEAFF	TGTGCCAGCAGCCAAATTGCGGGTGGGGGGGCTGAAGCTTTCTTT
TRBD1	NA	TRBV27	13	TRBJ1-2	CASQGQGKDGYTF	TGTGCCAGCCAGGGACAGGGGAAGGATGGCTACACCTTC
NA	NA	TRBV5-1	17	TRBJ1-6	CASSLEPPGSYNSPLHF	TGCGCCAGCAGCTTGGAGCCCCCAGGCTCCTATAATTCACCCCTCCACTTT
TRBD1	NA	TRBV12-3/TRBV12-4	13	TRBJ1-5	CASRGTVNQPQHF	TGTGCCAGCAGGGGGACAGTTAATCAGCCCCAGCATTTT
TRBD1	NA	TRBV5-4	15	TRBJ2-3	CASSPDRGRTDTQYF	TGTGCCAGCAGCCCGGACAGGGGGAGGACAGATACGCAGTATTTT
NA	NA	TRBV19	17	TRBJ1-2	CASDGGAGGRQSGGYTF	TGTGCCAGTGACGGGGGTGCGGGCGGCAGGCAATCTGGGGGCTACACCTTC
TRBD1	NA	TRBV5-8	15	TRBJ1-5	CASTLTGYSNQPQHF	TGTGCCAGCACCCTGACAGGGTATAGCAATCAGCCCCAGCATTTT
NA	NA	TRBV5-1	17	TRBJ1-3	CASSFLGQGSAGNTIYF	TGCGCCAGCAGCTTTTTGGGGCAGGGTTCGGCTGGAAACACCATATATTTT
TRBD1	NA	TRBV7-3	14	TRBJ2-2	CASSLDREGGELFF	TGTGCCAGCAGCTTAGACAGGGAAGGAGGGGAGCTGTTTTTT
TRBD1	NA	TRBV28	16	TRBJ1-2	CASSFPPAGTGGGYTF	TGTGCCAGCAGTTTCCCTCCCGCCGGGACAGGGGGTGGCTACACCTTC
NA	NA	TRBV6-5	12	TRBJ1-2	CATLRGSYGYTF	TGTGCCACCCTCCGTGGGAGCTATGGCTACACCTTC